These T cell receptor beta chains were read from a single sample in a study of control samples from healthy donors and cancer patients. TCRdb's copy holds only in-frame clones and misses some; the assay was immunoSEQ multiplex PCR. The data show around 190,000 clones, 90% seen once. Sequenced sample: blood. These TCRs come from a woman between 50 and 59 years old in good health. Each CDR3 is given with its conserved first and last residue. D genes are given only for firm matches. Size is stated for part of the rows, as once, few or many counts, or as a class when the clone is expanded.

TRBD1	TRBJ1-4	TRBV7-2	.	14	CASSLDRGDEKLFF	TGTGCCAGCAGCCTCGACAGGGGGGATGAAAAACTGTTTTTT
TRBD1	TRBJ1-5	TRBV7-2	once	13	CASSTTGVQPQHF	TGTGCCAGCAGCACAACAGGGGTTCAGCCCCAGCATTTT
.	TRBJ2-2	TRBV5-1	once	13	CASSPSPAGELFF	TGCGCCAGCAGCCCAAGTCCGGCCGGGGAGCTGTTTTTT
.	TRBJ2-3	TRBV7-6	.	16	CASSLDPQGHTDTQYF	TGTGCCAGCAGCTTAGACCCCCAGGGGCACACAGATACGCAGTATTTT
TRBD2	TRBJ2-7	TRBV4-3	once	16	CASSQSLAGSPYEQYF	TGCGCCAGCAGCCAGTCCCTAGCGGGAAGCCCTTACGAGCAGTACTTC
TRBD2	TRBJ2-2	TRBV7-3	many	16	CASSLTWTSHPGELFF	TGTGCCAGCAGCTTAACGTGGACTAGCCACCCCGGGGAGCTGTTTTTT
.	TRBJ2-7	TRBV12-3/TRBV12-4	.	12	CASSLGGSEQYF	TGTGCCAGCAGTTTAGGGGGGAGCGAGCAGTACTTC
.	TRBJ2-1	TRBV30	.	8	CACDEQFF	TGTGCCTGCGATGAGCAGTTCTTC
.	TRBJ2-1	TRBV7-2	once	11	CASSFLNEQFF	TGTGCCAGCAGCTTTTTGAATGAGCAGTTCTTC
.	TRBJ2-2	TRBV28	.	15	CASSSSGDITGELFF	TGTGCCAGCAGTTCCTCGGGAGATATCACCGGGGAGCTGTTTTTT
.	TRBJ1-5	TRBV7-2	.	13	CASSFGRDQPQHF	TGTGCCAGCAGCTTCGGGAGGGATCAGCCCCAGCATTTT
.	TRBJ2-3	TRBV6-4	.	15	CASSPGEGSTDTQYF	TGTGCCAGCAGCCCAGGGGAGGGGAGCACAGATACGCAGTATTTT
.	TRBJ2-4	TRBV3-1/TRBV3-2	.	12	CASSQGGNIQYF	TGTGCCAGCAGCCAAGGCGGGAACATTCAGTACTTC
.	TRBJ1-2	TRBV30	once	14	CAWSGAAANYGYTF	TGTGCCTGGAGTGGGGCAGCAGCTAACTATGGCTACACCTTC
TRBD2	TRBJ2-1	TRBV7-9	.	17	CASSSPRKRGIYNEQFF	TGTGCCAGCAGCTCCCCAAGGAAGCGGGGGATATACAATGAGCAGTTCTTC
.	TRBJ2-1	TRBV27	.	13	CASMPREGGEQFF	TGTGCCAGCATGCCCAGAGAGGGGGGTGAGCAGTTCTTC
TRBD1	TRBJ2-2	TRBV5-4	.	17	CASSLGSSGTATGELFF	TGTGCCAGCAGCTTGGGATCGTCCGGGACAGCCACCGGGGAGCTGTTTTTT
.	TRBJ2-1	TRBV6-2/TRBV6-3	.	18	CASSYSGPGASSYNEQFF	TGTGCCAGCAGTTACTCGGGCCCCGGCGCCTCCTCCTACAATGAGCAGTTCTTC
.	TRBJ2-5	TRBV7-8	.	13	CASKLGSGETQYF	TGTGCCAGCAAGCTAGGGTCGGGTGAGACCCAGTACTTC
.	TRBJ1-2	TRBV12-1	.	18	CASSPPRDRDTRDYGYTF	TGTGCCAGCAGCCCACCCCGGGACAGGGATACCCGGGATTATGGCTACACCTTC
.	TRBJ2-5	TRBV27	.	15	CASSLLGRGGETQYF	TGTGCCAGCAGTCTCTTAGGCAGGGGCGGAGAGACCCAGTACTTC
.	TRBJ2-1	TRBV7-8	once	20	CASSLARVGRGRVSYNEQFF	TGTGCCAGCAGCTTAGCGCGGGTTGGCAGGGGAAGGGTCTCCTACAATGAGCAGTTCTTC
TRBD1	TRBJ2-5	TRBV28	.	16	CASSLSGQVPRETQYF	TGTGCCAGCAGTTTATCGGGACAGGTCCCCCGAGAGACCCAGTACTTC
.	TRBJ2-5	TRBV7-3	.	15	CASSLGAGAPQTQYF	TGTGCCAGCAGCTTAGGGGCGGGGGCACCTCAGACCCAGTACTTC
.	TRBJ2-1	TRBV6-2/TRBV6-3	.	16	CASSHFGGLGSNEQFF	TGTGCCAGCAGTCACTTTGGGGGCCTGGGCTCCAATGAGCAGTTCTTC
.	TRBJ2-2	TRBV4-3	.	18	CASSQVVPTRAGAGELFF	TGCGCCAGCAGCCAAGTAGTTCCGACAAGGGCCGGGGCCGGGGAGCTGTTTTTT
TRBD1	TRBJ1-5	TRBV30	.	15	CAWRRGTGVGWAQHF	TGTGCCTGGCGCAGGGGGACAGGGGTAGGGTGGGCCCAGCATTTT
.	TRBJ1-1	TRBV29-1	.	15	CSVASQVSGVSEAFF	TGCAGCGTCGCTAGCCAAGTCTCAGGGGTTTCTGAAGCTTTCTTT
.	TRBJ1-2	TRBV9	.	13	CASSVGGDYGYTF	TGTGCCAGCAGCGTTGGGGGGGACTATGGCTACACCTTC
.	TRBJ2-1	TRBV4-2	.	13	CASSQEANNEQFF	TGTGCCAGCAGCCAAGAGGCTAATAATGAGCAGTTCTTC
.	TRBJ2-7	TRBV10-1	.	11	CASNRVSEQYF	TGCGCCAGCAACAGGGTGTCCGAGCAGTACTTC
.	TRBJ1-6	TRBV7-3	.	13	CASSLTGGRPLHF	TGTGCCAGCAGCTTAACCGGGGGGCGACCCCTCCACTTT
.	TRBJ2-7	TRBV15	.	13	CATSRGQVGEQYF	TGTGCCACCAGCAGGGGGCAGGTAGGCGAGCAGTACTTC
TRBD1	TRBJ1-5	TRBV4-3	.	14	CASSRDRGDQPQHF	TGCGCCAGCAGCCGGGACAGGGGGGATCAGCCCCAGCATTTT
.	TRBJ1-6	TRBV5-1	.	14	CASSRGRDNSPLHF	TGCGCCAGCAGCCGAGGACGGGATAATTCACCCCTCCACTTT
.	TRBJ1-2	TRBV5-1	.	16	CASRHHLRDALYGYTF	TGCGCCAGCAGACATCACTTGAGGGACGCCCTCTATGGCTACACCTTC
.	TRBJ2-6	TRBV5-6	.	16	CASSFEGFGGANVLTF	TGTGCCAGCAGCTTTGAAGGGTTTGGTGGGGCCAACGTCCTGACTTTC
TRBD2	TRBJ2-2	TRBV7-2	few	19	CASSLKVTSGGRRTGELFF	TGTGCCAGCAGCTTAAAAGTGACTAGCGGGGGGCGGCGGACCGGGGAGCTGTTTTTT
TRBD1	TRBJ1-1	TRBV4-3	.	13	CASRGQMNTEAFF	TGCGCCAGCAGGGGACAGATGAACACTGAAGCTTTCTTT
.	TRBJ1-2	TRBV5-6	.	12	CASSYGAPGYTF	TGTGCCAGCAGCTACGGGGCTCCCGGCTACACCTTC
TRBD1	TRBJ2-7	TRBV6-5	.	13	CASGDRWVLQQYF	TGTGCCAGCGGGGACAGGTGGGTACTCCAGCAGTACTTC
.	TRBJ1-3	TRBV15	once	15	CATSKELSVGNTIYF	TGTGCCACCAGCAAAGAACTTTCGGTAGGAAACACCATATATTTT
.	TRBJ2-1	TRBV7-6	.	14	CASSFIGGGGEQFF	TGTGCCAGCAGCTTCATAGGGGGAGGGGGTGAGCAGTTCTTC
.	TRBJ2-1	TRBV10-3	.	15	CATSRPGNSYNEQFF	TGTGCCACTAGCCGACCGGGGAACTCCTACAATGAGCAGTTCTTC
.	TRBJ1-4	TRBV28	few	18	CASSLSVGLGSLGEKLFF	TGTGCCAGCAGCTTGTCCGTGGGACTCGGCTCACTTGGCGAAAAACTGTTTTTT
.	TRBJ1-2	TRBV28	once	14	CASSFRGQPGGYTF	TGTGCCAGCAGTTTCCGCGGGCAGCCGGGTGGCTACACCTTC
TRBD1	TRBJ1-1	TRBV7-2	.	15	CASSIPGQGATGAFF	TGTGCCAGCAGCATACCGGGACAGGGGGCGACTGGGGCTTTCTTT
.	TRBJ1-3	TRBV27	.	13	CASSLTFGNTIYF	TGTGCCAGCAGTTTGACATTTGGAAACACCATATATTTT
TRBD1	TRBJ1-1	TRBV6-6	.	16	CASSYPRDRINTEAFF	TGTGCCAGCAGTTACCCCCGGGACAGAATTAACACTGAAGCTTTCTTT
.	TRBJ1-2	TRBV28	.	13	CASSLISRAGYTF	TGTGCCAGCAGTTTAATATCGAGGGCTGGCTACACCTTC
.	TRBJ1-4	TRBV19	.	14	CASLRKGLDEKLFF	TGTGCCAGCCTACGAAAAGGACTGGATGAAAAACTGTTTTTT
.	TRBJ2-2	TRBV10-3	.	13	CASRLGLDGELFF	TGTGCCTCACGTCTCGGGCTGGACGGGGAGCTGTTTTTT